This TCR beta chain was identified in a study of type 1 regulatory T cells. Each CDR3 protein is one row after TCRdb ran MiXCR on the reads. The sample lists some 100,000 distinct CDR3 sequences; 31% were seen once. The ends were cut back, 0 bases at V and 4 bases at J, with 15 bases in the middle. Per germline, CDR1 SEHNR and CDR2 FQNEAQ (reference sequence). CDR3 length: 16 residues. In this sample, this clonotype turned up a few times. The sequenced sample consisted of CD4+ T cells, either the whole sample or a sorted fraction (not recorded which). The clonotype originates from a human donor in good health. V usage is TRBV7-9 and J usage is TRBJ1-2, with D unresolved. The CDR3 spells CASSLALSRAGYGYTF. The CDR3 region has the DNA TGTGCCAGCAGCTTAGCCCTGAGTCGGGCCGGCTATGGCTACACCTTC.